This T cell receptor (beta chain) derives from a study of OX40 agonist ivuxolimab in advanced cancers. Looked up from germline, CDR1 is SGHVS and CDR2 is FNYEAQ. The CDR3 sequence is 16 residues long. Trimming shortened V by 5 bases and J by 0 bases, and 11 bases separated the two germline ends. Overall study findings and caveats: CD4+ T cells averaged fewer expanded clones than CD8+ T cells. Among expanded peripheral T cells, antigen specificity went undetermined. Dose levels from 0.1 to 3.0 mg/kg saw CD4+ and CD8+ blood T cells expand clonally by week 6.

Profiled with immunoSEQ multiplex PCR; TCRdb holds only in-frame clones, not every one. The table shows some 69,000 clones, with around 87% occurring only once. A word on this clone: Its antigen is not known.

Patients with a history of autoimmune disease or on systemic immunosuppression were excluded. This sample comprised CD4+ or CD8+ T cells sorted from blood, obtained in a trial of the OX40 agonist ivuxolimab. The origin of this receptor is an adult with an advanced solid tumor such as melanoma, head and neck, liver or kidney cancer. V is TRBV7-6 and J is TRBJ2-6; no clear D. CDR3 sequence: CASSPERNSGANVLTF. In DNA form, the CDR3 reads TGTGCCAGCAGCCCCGAGCGCAACTCTGGGGCCAACGTCCTGACTTTC.